The following is a T cell receptor beta chain sequence with its context. The target antigen is unknown. The CDR3 loop spans 12 amino acids. Germline V gives CDR1 MDHEN, CDR2 SYDVKM. V lost 2 bases and J lost 5, with 6 bases in between. The data belong to a study of cytomegalovirus exposure and HLA in healthy donors. Across the study: In a later analysis, the 130 or so validation repertoires were reported to have used the same platform as the roughly 600 first-cohort repertoires.

Generated by immunoSEQ multiplex PCR, the TCRdb table keeps only in-frame clones and is missing some. The table has 250,000 or so clones, roughly 89% seen once. Overall study results and limits: Subsequent analysis found a tendency for first-cohort TCR clusters to co-occur within the 95 to 150 validation repertoires.

This TCR derives from a man aged 18 to 35 in good health and CMV-seronegative. What was sequenced was PBMCs. The chain uses TRBV28 and TRBJ1-2; D unresolved. The CDR3: CASSLAQYGYTF. In nucleotides, the CDR3 is TGTGCCAGCAGTTTAGCACAGTATGGCTACACCTTC.